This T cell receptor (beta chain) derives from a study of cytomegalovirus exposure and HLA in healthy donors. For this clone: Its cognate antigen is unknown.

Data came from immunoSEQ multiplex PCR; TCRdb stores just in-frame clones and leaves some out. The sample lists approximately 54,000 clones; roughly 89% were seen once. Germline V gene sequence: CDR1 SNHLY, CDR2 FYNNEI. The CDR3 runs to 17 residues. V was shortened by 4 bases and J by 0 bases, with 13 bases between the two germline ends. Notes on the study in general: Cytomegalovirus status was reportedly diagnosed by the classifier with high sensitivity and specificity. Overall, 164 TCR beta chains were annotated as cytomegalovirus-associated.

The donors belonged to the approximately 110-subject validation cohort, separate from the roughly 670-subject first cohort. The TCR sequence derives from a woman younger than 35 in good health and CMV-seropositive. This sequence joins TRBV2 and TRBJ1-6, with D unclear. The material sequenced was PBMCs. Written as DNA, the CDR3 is TGTGCCAGCAGTGTGAGACTTATTAGCTCCTATAATTCACCCCTCCACTTT. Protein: CASSVRLISSYNSPLHF.